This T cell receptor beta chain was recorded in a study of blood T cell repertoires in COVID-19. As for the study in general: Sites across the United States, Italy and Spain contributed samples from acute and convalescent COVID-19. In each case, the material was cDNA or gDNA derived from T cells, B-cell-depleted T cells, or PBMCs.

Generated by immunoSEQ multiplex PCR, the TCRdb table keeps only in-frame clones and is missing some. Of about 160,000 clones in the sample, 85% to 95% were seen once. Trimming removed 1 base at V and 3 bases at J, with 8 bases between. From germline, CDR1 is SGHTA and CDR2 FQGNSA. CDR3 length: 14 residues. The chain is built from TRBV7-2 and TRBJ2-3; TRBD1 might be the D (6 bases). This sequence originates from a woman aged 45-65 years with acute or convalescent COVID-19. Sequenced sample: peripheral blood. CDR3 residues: CASSLGTATDTQYF. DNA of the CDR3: TGTGCCAGCAGCTTAGGGACAGCTACAGATACGCAGTATTTT.